These 14 T cell receptor beta chains were sequenced from one sample in a study of blood T cells in healthy people across ages. A sample-barcoded 5' primer and a J-beta primer mix were used in a second PCR of roughly 7 to 11 cycles. From the 5' RACE reads, TCRdb called clonotypes with MiXCR, one entry per CDR3 protein. The data contain about 840,000 distinct CDR3 sequences, about 27% of them seen just once; the ten biggest clones take up roughly 10%. The same specimen was also included in a second study, on T cells of mothers and their children.

The sequenced sample was blood. The receptors stem from a woman in her 40s in good health.

This clonotype was seen more than once but under ten times. This chain links TRBV7-2 with TRBJ2-1; a weak D match, TRBD2 (7 bases). This CDR3 has 16 amino acids. V lost 3 bases to trimming and J lost 5 bases, with 17 bases between them. CDR1 and CDR2 from the germline V gene are SGHTA and FQGNSA. CDR3 loop: CASSLDGTGRDNEQFF. In DNA form, the CDR3 reads TGTGCCAGCAGCTTGGATGGAACAGGGAGGGACAATGAGCAGTTCTTC.

This clonotype occurred many times. The chain couples TRBV20-1 to TRBJ1-6; no reliable D call. Trimming took off 2 bases at V and 8 bases at J, with 10 bases between the two ends. Germline loops: CDR1 DFQATT, CDR2 SNEGSKA (reference sequence). The CDR3 has 13 amino acids. DNA of the CDR3: TGCAGTGCTAGAACGGCCGGGGATTCACCCCTCCACTTT. Translated: CSARTAGDSPLHF.

This clonotype was recorded once. The J gene is TRBJ1-2, the V gene TRBV19; 9 positions match TRBD1. Per the germline V gene, CDR1 is LNHDA and CDR2 is SQIVND (reference sequence). The V gene end was trimmed by 6 bases and the J gene end by 4 bases; junction bases not matched to a gene: 9. The CDR3 contains 15 residues. CDR3 in DNA: TGTGCCAGTAGGAGCCGGGACAGGGTGCTCTATGGCTACACCTTC. The encoded protein is CASRSRDRVLYGYTF.

This clonotype was picked up a small number of times. The genes are TRBV27 and TRBJ1-1; D might be TRBD1 (6 bases). Trimming took 4 bases from V and 1 from J, leaving 13 bases between them. This CDR3 contains 15 residues. Germline CDR1 reads MNHEY; CDR2 reads SMNVEV (reference sequence). The CDR3 nucleotides are TGTGCCAGCAGTTCCCAACAGGGCCGGAACACTGAAGCTTTCTTT. Its translation: CASSSQQGRNTEAFF.

This clonotype showed up just a few times. The V gene is TRBV29-1, the J gene TRBJ2-3; possibly TRBD1 or TRBD2 for D (5 bases each). There are 11 residues in the CDR3. Trimming shortened V by 7 bases and J by 6 bases, and 11 bases separated the two germline ends. Germline values: CDR1 SQVTM, CDR2 ANQGSEA. CDR3 in DNA: TGCAGCGCGGATTGGGGGGATACGCAGTATTTT. This codes for CSADWGDTQYF.

This chain links TRBV6-5 with TRBJ1-5; D possibly corresponds to TRBD1 (5 bases). The V gene lost 5 bases and the J gene lost 2 bases, with 13 bases spanning the gap. CDR1 MNHEY and CDR2 SVGAGI come from the germline V gene. The CDR3 sequence is 15 residues long. The CDR3 DNA is TGTGCCAGCAGTGAGACAGAGACCGGCAATCAGCCCCAGCATTTT. The encoded protein is CASSETETGNQPQHF.

Of note for this clonotype: A much larger clone lies one base from this, so it may be a read error. The chain is built from TRBV29-1 and TRBJ1-2; D is ambiguous. V was clipped by 4 bases and J by 6 bases, with 12 bases between them. There are 12 residues in the CDR3. Germline CDR1 and CDR2: SQVTM and ANQGSEA. The CDR3 nucleotides read TGCAGCGTTGTTTTCTCTGCCGATGGCTACACCTTC. It translates to CSVVFSADGYTF.

The count of this clonotype is one. The chain has TRBV7-2 and TRBJ2-7; 12 bases line up with TRBD2. The CDR3 covers 15 residues. V lost 6 bases, J lost 9 bases, and 12 bases stayed unmatched. The germline gives CDR1 SGHTA, CDR2 FQGNSA. CDR3 loop: CASSPTGLAGWVQYF. CDR3 DNA: TGTGCCAGCAGTCCTACCGGACTAGCGGGGTGGGTGCAGTACTTC.

This clonotype was observed a few times. The CDR3 DNA follows: TGCAGTGCTAGAATTTTCAGACAGAACACTGAAGCTTTCTTT. Translating gives CSARIFRQNTEAFF. The chain is built from TRBV20-1 and TRBJ1-1; D not certain. Germline V gene sequence: CDR1 DFQATT, CDR2 SNEGSKA (reference sequence). This CDR3 has 14 residues. Deletions cut 2 bases from V and 1 base from J, with 11 bases between.

Only a few counts were recorded for this clonotype. This sequence joins TRBV7-2 and TRBJ2-7, with a weak D call TRBD1 (5 bases). Trimming stripped 1 base from V and 5 bases from J, with 15 bases between. The CDR3 loop spans 15 amino acids. Germline V gives CDR1 SGHTA, CDR2 FQGNSA. CDR3 sequence reads: CASSLGSRVRHEQYF. CDR3 sequence (DNA): TGTGCCAGCAGCTTAGGGTCCAGGGTAAGACACGAGCAGTACTTC.

This rearrangement joins TRBV11-2 to TRBJ2-7; D ambiguous. Germline CDR1 is SGHAT and CDR2 is FQNNGV. This CDR3 comprises 13 residues. V was pared by 0 bases and J by 2 bases, with 5 bases between. The CDR3 nucleotides read TGTGCCAGCAGCTTAGACAGAACCTACGAGCAGTACGTC. Its translation is CASSLDRTYEQYV.

This clonotype was seen more than once but under ten times. The chain carries TRBV7-6 and TRBJ1-6, with TRBD1 matching over 7 bases. CDR1 and CDR2 (germline): SGHVS, FNYEAQ. CDR3 length equals 15 residues. The J segment lost 7 bases and the V segment lost 5 bases, leaving 8 bases of the junction unmatched. CDR3 in DNA: TGTGCCAGCAGCCCGCAACCGGGACAGAATTCACCCCTCCACTTT. It translates to CASSPQPGQNSPLHF.

The chain has TRBV20-1 and TRBJ1-5; tentatively, D is TRBD1 (6 bases). The CDR3 extends over 14 amino acids. Per the germline V gene, CDR1 is DFQATT and CDR2 is SNEGSKA (reference sequence). V gave up 0 bases and J gave up 11 bases, with 17 bases separating them. The CDR3 nucleotides read TGCAGTGCTAGAGACAGGGGTTCTTTCGAGGCCCAGCATTTT. Encoded protein: CSARDRGSFEAQHF.

In this sample, this clonotype turned up a few times. The rearrangement links TRBV28 to TRBJ1-1; D remains ambiguous. Germline values: CDR1 MDHEN, CDR2 SYDVKM. Trimming pared 1 base from V and 10 bases from J, leaving 13 bases between. The CDR3 sequence is 13 residues long. CDR3 in amino acids: CASSLLSRSVAFF. The CDR3 coding sequence is TGTGCCAGCAGTTTATTGTCCCGTTCGGTAGCTTTCTTT.